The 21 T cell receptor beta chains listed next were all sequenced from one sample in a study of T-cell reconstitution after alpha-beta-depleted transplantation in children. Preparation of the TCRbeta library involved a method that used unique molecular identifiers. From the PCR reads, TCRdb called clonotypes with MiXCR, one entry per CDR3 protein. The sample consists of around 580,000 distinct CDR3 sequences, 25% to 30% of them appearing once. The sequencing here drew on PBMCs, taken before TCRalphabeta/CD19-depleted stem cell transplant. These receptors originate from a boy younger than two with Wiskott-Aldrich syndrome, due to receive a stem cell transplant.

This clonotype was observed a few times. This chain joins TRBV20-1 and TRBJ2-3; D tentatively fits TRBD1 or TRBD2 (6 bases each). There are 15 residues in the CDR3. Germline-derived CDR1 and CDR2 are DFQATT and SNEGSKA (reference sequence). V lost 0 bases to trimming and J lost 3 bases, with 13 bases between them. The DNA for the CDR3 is TGCAGTGCTAGAGATCCGGGGGCGGCGACAGATACGCAGTATTTT. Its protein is CSARDPGAATDTQYF.

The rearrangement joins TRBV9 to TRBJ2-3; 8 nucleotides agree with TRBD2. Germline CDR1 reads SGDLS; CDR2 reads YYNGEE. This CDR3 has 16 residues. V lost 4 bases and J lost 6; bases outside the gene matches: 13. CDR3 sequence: CASSSQAGAVGDTQYF. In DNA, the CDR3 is TGTGCCAGCAGCTCACAAGCGGGAGCTGTCGGGGATACGCAGTATTTT.

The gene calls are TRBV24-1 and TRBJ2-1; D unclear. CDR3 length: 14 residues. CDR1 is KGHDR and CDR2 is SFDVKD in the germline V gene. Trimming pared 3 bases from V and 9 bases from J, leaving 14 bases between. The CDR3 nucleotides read TGTGCCACCAGTGATCGCGTCGGGTCAGGTGAGCAGTTCTTC. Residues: CATSDRVGSGEQFF.

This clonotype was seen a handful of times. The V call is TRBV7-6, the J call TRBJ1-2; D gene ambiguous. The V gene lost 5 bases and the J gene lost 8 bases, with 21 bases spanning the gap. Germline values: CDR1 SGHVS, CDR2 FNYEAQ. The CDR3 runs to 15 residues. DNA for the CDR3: TGTGCCAGCAGCCGAGGCCCGGGGATTCCCGGGGGCTACACCTTC. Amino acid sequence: CASSRGPGIPGGYTF.

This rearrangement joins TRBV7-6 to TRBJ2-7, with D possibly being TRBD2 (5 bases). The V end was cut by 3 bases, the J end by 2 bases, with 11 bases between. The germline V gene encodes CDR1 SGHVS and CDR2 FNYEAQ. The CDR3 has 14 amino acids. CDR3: CASSFGENPYEQYF. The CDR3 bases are TGTGCCAGCAGCTTCGGGGAGAACCCCTACGAGCAGTACTTC.

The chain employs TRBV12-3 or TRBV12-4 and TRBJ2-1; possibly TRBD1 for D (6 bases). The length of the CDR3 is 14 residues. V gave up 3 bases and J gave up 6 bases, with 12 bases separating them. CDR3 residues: CASSLRTVSNEQFF. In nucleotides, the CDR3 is TGTGCCAGCAGTTTGAGGACAGTCTCCAATGAGCAGTTCTTC.

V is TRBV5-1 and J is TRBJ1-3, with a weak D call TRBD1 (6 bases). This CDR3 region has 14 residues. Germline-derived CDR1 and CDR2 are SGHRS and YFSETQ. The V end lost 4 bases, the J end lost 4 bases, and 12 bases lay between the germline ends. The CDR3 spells CASSTGTTGNTIYF. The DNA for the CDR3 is TGCGCCAGCAGCACCGGGACAACAGGAAACACCATATATTTT.

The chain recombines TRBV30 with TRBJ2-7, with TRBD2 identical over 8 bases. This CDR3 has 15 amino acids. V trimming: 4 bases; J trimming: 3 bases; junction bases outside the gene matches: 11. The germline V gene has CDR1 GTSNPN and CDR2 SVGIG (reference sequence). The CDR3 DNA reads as TGTGCCTGGAAATTTCGTAGCGGGGCTTTCTACGAGCAGTACTTC. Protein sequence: CAWKFRSGAFYEQYF.

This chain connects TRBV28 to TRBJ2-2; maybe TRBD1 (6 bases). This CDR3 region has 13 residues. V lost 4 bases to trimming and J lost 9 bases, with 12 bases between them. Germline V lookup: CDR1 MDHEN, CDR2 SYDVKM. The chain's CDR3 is CASSSTGWRELFF. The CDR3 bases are TGTGCCAGCAGTTCTACAGGGTGGCGGGAGCTGTTTTTT.

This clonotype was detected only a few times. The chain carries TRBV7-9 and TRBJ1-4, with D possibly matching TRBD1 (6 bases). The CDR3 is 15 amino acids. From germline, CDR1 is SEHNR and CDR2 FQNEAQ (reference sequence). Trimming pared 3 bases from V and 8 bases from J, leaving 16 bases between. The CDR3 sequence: CASSFGRGVVEKLFF. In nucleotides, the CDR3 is TGTGCCAGCAGCTTCGGGAGGGGGGTAGTCGAAAAACTGTTTTTT.

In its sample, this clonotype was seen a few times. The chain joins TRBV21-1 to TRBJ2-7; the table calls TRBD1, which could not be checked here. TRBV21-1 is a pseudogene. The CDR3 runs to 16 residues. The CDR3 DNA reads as TGTGCCAGCAGCGGGAGAGGGGGCAGGCCCTCATCCGAGCAGTACTTC. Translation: CASSGRGGRPSSEQYF.

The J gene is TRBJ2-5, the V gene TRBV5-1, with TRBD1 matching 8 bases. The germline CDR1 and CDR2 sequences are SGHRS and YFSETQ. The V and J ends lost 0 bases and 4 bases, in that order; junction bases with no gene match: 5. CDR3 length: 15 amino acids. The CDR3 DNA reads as TGCGCCAGCAGCTTGGACAGGGGGTTTCGAGAGACCCAGTACTTC. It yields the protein CASSLDRGFRETQYF.

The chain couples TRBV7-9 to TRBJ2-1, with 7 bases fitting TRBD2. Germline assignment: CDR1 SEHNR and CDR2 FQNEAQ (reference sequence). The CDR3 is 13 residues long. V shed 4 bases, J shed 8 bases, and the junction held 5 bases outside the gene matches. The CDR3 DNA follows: TGTGCCAGCAGCTCCTGGACTAGAGATGAGCAGTTCTTC. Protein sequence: CASSSWTRDEQFF.

For the CDR3, the DNA is TGTGCCAGTAACAATGGACAGGGTGCGGAGACCCAGTACTTC. Translated: CASNNGQGAETQYF. The rearrangement uses TRBV19 and TRBJ2-5, with 8 nucleotides matching TRBD1. The V gene end was trimmed by 7 bases and the J gene end by 5 bases; junction bases not matched to a gene: 9. The CDR3 totals 14 residues. CDR1 is LNHDA and CDR2 is SQIVND in the germline V gene (reference sequence).

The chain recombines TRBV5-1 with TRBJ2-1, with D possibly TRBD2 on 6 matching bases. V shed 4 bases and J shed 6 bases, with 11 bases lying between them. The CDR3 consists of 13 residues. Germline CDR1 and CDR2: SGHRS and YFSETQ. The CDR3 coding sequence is TGCGCCAGCAGCGCGGGGACGGTCAATGAGCAGTTCTTC. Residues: CASSAGTVNEQFF.

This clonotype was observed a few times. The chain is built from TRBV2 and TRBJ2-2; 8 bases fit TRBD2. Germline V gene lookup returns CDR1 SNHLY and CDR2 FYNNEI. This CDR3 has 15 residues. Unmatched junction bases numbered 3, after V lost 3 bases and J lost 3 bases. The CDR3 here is CASSELGLDTGELFF. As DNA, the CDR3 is TGTGCCAGCAGTGAGTTGGGACTAGACACCGGGGAGCTGTTTTTT.

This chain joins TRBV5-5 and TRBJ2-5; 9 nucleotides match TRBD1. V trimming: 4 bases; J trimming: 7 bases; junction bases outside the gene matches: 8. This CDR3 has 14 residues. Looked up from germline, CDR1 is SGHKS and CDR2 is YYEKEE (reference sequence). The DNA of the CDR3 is TGTGCCAGCAGCATACCGGGACAGGGCGGGACCCAGTACTTC. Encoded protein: CASSIPGQGGTQYF.

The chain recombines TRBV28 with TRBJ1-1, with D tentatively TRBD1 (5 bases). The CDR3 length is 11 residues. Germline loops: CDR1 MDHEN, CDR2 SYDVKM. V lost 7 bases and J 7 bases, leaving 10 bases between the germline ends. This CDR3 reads CASTGTNEAFF. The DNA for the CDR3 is TGTGCCAGCACAGGGACCAATGAAGCTTTCTTT.

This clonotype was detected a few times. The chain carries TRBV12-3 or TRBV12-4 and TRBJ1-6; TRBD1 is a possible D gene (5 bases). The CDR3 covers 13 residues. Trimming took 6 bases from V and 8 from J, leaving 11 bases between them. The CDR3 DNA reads TGTGCCAGCAGCCCTGGGACTCATTCACCCCTCCACTTT. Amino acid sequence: CASSPGTHSPLHF.

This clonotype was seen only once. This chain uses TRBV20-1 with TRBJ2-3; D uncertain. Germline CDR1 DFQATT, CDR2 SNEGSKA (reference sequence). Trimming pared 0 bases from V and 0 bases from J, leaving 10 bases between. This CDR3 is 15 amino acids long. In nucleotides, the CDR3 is TGCAGTGCTAGAGACTATACAGCTAGCACAGATACGCAGTATTTT. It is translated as CSARDYTASTDTQYF.

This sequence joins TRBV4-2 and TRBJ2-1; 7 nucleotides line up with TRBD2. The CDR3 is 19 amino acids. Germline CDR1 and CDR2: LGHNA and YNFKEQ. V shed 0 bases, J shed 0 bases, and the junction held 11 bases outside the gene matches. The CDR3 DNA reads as TGTGCCAGCAGCCAAGAACGGAGTAGCGGGTGGAGCTCCTACAATGAGCAGTTCTTC. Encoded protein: CASSQERSSGWSSYNEQFF.